The rows below give T cell receptor beta chains drawn from one sample of a study of T cells in Graves' hyperthyroidism and ophthalmopathy. Each CDR3 protein gets one entry after TCRdb re-called the multiplex PCR reads with MiXCR. The sample consists of about 600,000 distinct CDR3 sequences, about a sixth of them appearing once. Source material: blood. The receptors here all came from a woman aged 40 to 49 with Graves' ophthalmopathy. Each CDR3 is given with its conserved first and last residue. Fields, in order: J gene, V gene, clone size, D gene, CDR3 DNA, CDR3 protein. The D gene is left open where the match is weak. The size entry is marked missing in some rows and otherwise reads once, few, many or a size class.

j_call: TRBJ2-1
v_call: TRBV7-2
clone_size: few
d_call: -
cdr3_nt: TGTGCCAGCAGCTTAGTCGACGGACCGTACAATGAGCAGTTCTTC
cdr3_aa: CASSLVDGPYNEQFF

j_call: TRBJ2-3
v_call: TRBV11-1
clone_size: many
d_call: -
cdr3_nt: TGTGCCAGCAGCTTAACTGGGGACCCCGCCTTCACAGATACGCAGTATTTT
cdr3_aa: CASSLTGDPAFTDTQYF

j_call: TRBJ2-5
v_call: TRBV4-1
clone_size: -
d_call: TRBD1
cdr3_nt: TGCGCCAGCAGCCAAGAGTCCCTCAGGGGGCGAGGGGAGACCCAGTACTTC
cdr3_aa: CASSQESLRGRGETQYF

j_call: TRBJ2-5
v_call: TRBV20-1
clone_size: many
d_call: -
cdr3_nt: TGCAGTACAACCGAAGGGGGAGAAGAGACCCAGTACTTC
cdr3_aa: CSTTEGGEETQYF

j_call: TRBJ1-1
v_call: TRBV30
clone_size: many
d_call: TRBD1
cdr3_nt: TGTGCCTGGAGCGCAGGGGGTACAGACACTGAAGCTTTCTTT
cdr3_aa: CAWSAGGTDTEAFF

j_call: TRBJ2-6
v_call: TRBV11-2
clone_size: -
d_call: TRBD1
cdr3_nt: TGTGCCAGCAGCTTGGGGACAGGTGCAAACTCTGGGGCCAACGTCCTGACTTTC
cdr3_aa: CASSLGTGANSGANVLTF

j_call: TRBJ2-5
v_call: TRBV18
clone_size: many
d_call: -
cdr3_nt: TGTGCCAGCTCAAACTCCCAAGAGACCCAGTACTTC
cdr3_aa: CASSNSQETQYF

j_call: TRBJ1-2
v_call: TRBV29-1
clone_size: few
d_call: -
cdr3_nt: TGCAGCGTTGGGGCTGCGGCGCCAGAACTTTATGGCTACACCTTC
cdr3_aa: CSVGAAAPELYGYTF

j_call: TRBJ2-3
v_call: TRBV4-1
clone_size: -
d_call: -
cdr3_nt: TGCGCCAGCAGCCAAGAACAGTTAAGCACAGATACGCAGTATTTT
cdr3_aa: CASSQEQLSTDTQYF

j_call: TRBJ1-2
v_call: TRBV5-1
clone_size: many
d_call: -
cdr3_nt: TGCGCCAGCAGGGGAGAGGGCTATGGCTACACCTTC
cdr3_aa: CASRGEGYGYTF

j_call: TRBJ1-2
v_call: TRBV11-2
clone_size: many
d_call: TRBD1
cdr3_nt: TGTGCCAGCAGCAATACTTTAGGGACAGGGGTTGGCTACACCTTC
cdr3_aa: CASSNTLGTGVGYTF

j_call: TRBJ2-2
v_call: TRBV6-5
clone_size: many
d_call: TRBD1
cdr3_nt: TGTGCCAGCAGTTACGGGACAGGGGATACCGGGGAGCTGTTTTTT
cdr3_aa: CASSYGTGDTGELFF

j_call: TRBJ1-2
v_call: TRBV10-1
clone_size: -
d_call: -
cdr3_nt: TGCGCCAGCAGTCTTAATGGACGTTACTATGGCTACACCTTC
cdr3_aa: CASSLNGRYYGYTF

j_call: TRBJ1-4
v_call: TRBV19
clone_size: many
d_call: -
cdr3_nt: TGTGCCAGTAGTACGATCGACAGTGCCCTTGGTGAAAAACTGTTTTTT
cdr3_aa: CASSTIDSALGEKLFF

j_call: TRBJ1-2
v_call: TRBV28
clone_size: many
d_call: -
cdr3_nt: TGTGCCAGCAGCCGACTGGGCCCGAACTATGGCTACACCTTC
cdr3_aa: CASSRLGPNYGYTF

j_call: TRBJ1-2
v_call: TRBV28
clone_size: -
d_call: -
cdr3_nt: TGTGCCAGCAGTTTTGGGCAGGTTAACTATGGCTACACCTTC
cdr3_aa: CASSFGQVNYGYTF

j_call: TRBJ2-1
v_call: TRBV2
clone_size: -
d_call: -
cdr3_nt: TGTGCCAGCAGCTTAGGCCTGACAAGCTCCTACAATGAGCAGTTCTTC
cdr3_aa: CASSLGLTSSYNEQFF